This passage covers 17 T cell receptor beta chains from one sample sequenced in a study of control samples from healthy donors and cancer patients. The table came from immunoSEQ multiplex PCR; TCRdb's copy has only in-frame clones and leaves some out. The table shows roughly 190,000 clones, with over 80% occurring only once. Sequences were obtained from blood. The receptors were gathered from a man aged 25 to 40 in good health.

The chain has TRBV6-1 and TRBJ1-6; no firm D call. There are 13 residues in the CDR3. V was clipped by 0 bases and J by 13 bases, with 10 bases between them. In germline, CDR1 is MNHNS, CDR2 SASEGT. The CDR3 DNA reads as TGTGCCAGCAGTGAAGCCGGCCTTATGCCCCTCCACTTT. Protein sequence: CASSEAGLMPLHF.

This clone was seen a few times. V and J are TRBV7-9 and TRBJ2-7; possibly TRBD2 for D (6 bases). The CDR3 contains 15 residues. Trimming left V 5 bases short and J 3 bases short, with 17 bases between. The germline V gene has CDR1 SEHNR and CDR2 FQNEAQ (reference sequence). The CDR3 region has the DNA TGTGCCAGCAGCCCCCTCCGCTCCGGGGGCTACGAGCAGTACTTC. It translates to CASSPLRSGGYEQYF.

The chain uses TRBV11-2 and TRBJ1-6, with 7 bases identical to TRBD1. Per the germline V gene, CDR1 is SGHAT and CDR2 is FQNNGV. The CDR3 is 14 amino acids. V was pared by 8 bases and J by 14 bases, with 15 bases of the junction left unmatched. The CDR3 protein is CASGPWDSSGSLHF. The CDR3 region has the DNA TGTGCCAGCGGCCCGTGGGACAGCTCGGGGTCCCTCCACTTT. The whole variable domain, filled in from reference TRBV11-2 and TRBJ1-6, reads EAGVAQSPRYKIIEKRQSVAFWCNPISGHATLYWYQQILGQGPKLLIQFQNNGVVDDSQLPKDRFSAERLKGVDSTLKIQPAKLEDSAVYLCASGPWDSSGSLHFGNGTRLTVT.

The chain employs TRBV4-1 and TRBJ1-1, with D possibly being TRBD1 (5 bases). V lost 0 bases, J lost 3 bases, and 11 bases lay in between. Germline loops: CDR1 MGHRA, CDR2 YSYEKL. The CDR3 extends over 15 amino acids. This CDR3 is CASSQDRGGYTEAFF. The CDR3 coding sequence is TGCGCCAGCAGCCAAGATAGGGGCGGATACACTGAAGCTTTCTTT.

V gene TRBV2 combines with J gene TRBJ2-2; the D call may be TRBD1 or TRBD2 (5 bases each). V lost 8 bases and J 0 bases, leaving 16 bases between the germline ends. Germline lookup yields CDR1 SNHLY and CDR2 FYNNEI. CDR3 size: 16 residues. CDR3 in amino acids: CASGTKTVPNTGELFF. CDR3 coding DNA: TGTGCCAGCGGGACCAAGACAGTACCGAACACCGGGGAGCTGTTTTTT.

This clone appeared a few times. The chain combines TRBV6-6 with TRBJ1-4; D gene uncertain. This CDR3 has 14 residues. V lost 5 bases, J lost 4 bases, and 11 bases lay in between. Germline V lookup: CDR1 MNHNY, CDR2 SVGAGI (reference sequence). The CDR3 is CASSKPGINEKLFF. CDR3 sequence (DNA): TGTGCCAGCAGTAAACCGGGTATTAATGAAAAACTGTTTTTT.

The chain couples TRBV6-5 to TRBJ2-2; 10 positions agree with TRBD1. The germline V gene encodes CDR1 MNHEY and CDR2 SVGAGI. With V trimmed by 10 bases and J by 2 bases, 4 bases remained unmatched. The CDR3 is 14 amino acids. CDR3 coding DNA: TGTGCCACGGGACAGGGGCCTAACACCGGGGAGCTGTTTTTT. Amino acid sequence: CATGQGPNTGELFF.

The chain joins TRBV7-9 to TRBJ2-3, with TRBD2 identical over 9 bases. The length of the CDR3 is 15 residues. V dropped 5 bases and J dropped 3; count of bases not matched to a gene: 6. The germline CDR1 and CDR2 sequences are SEHNR and FQNEAQ (reference sequence). CDR3 residues: CASSARGGATDTQYF. DNA for the CDR3: TGTGCCAGCAGCGCCCGCGGGGGGGCTACAGATACGCAGTATTTT.

The chain combines TRBV30 with TRBJ2-3; TRBD2 agrees at 10 bases. The length of the CDR3 is 15 residues. The V and J ends lost 0 bases and 3 bases, in that order; junction bases with no gene match: 3. From germline, CDR1 is GTSNPN and CDR2 SVGIG (reference sequence). The CDR3 nucleotides are TGTGCCTGGAGTGTAACTAGCGGGGTAACAGATACGCAGTATTTT. It specifies CAWSVTSGVTDTQYF.

J is TRBJ2-1 and V is TRBV5-1, with a possible D match to TRBD2 (5 bases). The CDR3 has 14 amino acids. With 1 base removed from V and 7 bases from J, the gap between germline ends came to 12 bases. Looked up from germline, CDR1 is SGHRS and CDR2 is YFSETQ. CDR3 loop: CASSLPGTTNEQFF. In DNA, the CDR3 is TGCGCCAGCAGCTTGCCGGGAACTACAAATGAGCAGTTCTTC.

The V gene is TRBV12-5, the J gene TRBJ1-2; 7 bases are a match to TRBD1. The V gene end was trimmed by 7 bases and the J gene end by 4 bases; junction bases not matched to a gene: 6. The CDR3 sequence is 13 residues long. Germline CDR1 LGHNT, CDR2 FRNRAP. The DNA of the CDR3 is TGTGCTAGTGCCCACGGGACAGCCTATGGCTACACCTTC. Encoded protein: CASAHGTAYGYTF.

This chain uses TRBV5-6 with TRBJ2-3, with 10 positions matching TRBD1. V dropped 0 bases and J dropped 3; count of bases not matched to a gene: 7. This CDR3 region has 17 residues. From germline, CDR1 is SGHDT and CDR2 YYEEEE. CDR3 nucleotides: TGTGCCAGCAGCTTGGGACAGGGGGCGGGTCGGACAGATACGCAGTATTTT. Its translation: CASSLGQGAGRTDTQYF.

The genes are TRBV24-1 and TRBJ1-4, with D possibly TRBD1 on 6 matching bases. This CDR3 comprises 15 residues. Germline V lookup: CDR1 KGHDR, CDR2 SFDVKD. The V end was cut by 2 bases, the J end by 3 bases, with 9 bases between. CDR3 nucleotide sequence: TGTGCCACCAGTGATTGGGGGGGGCCTAATGAAAAACTGTTTTTT. Protein sequence: CATSDWGGPNEKLFF.

The V and J genes are TRBV5-1 and TRBJ2-3; 15 bases agree with TRBD2. From germline, CDR1 is SGHRS and CDR2 YFSETQ. The V gene end was trimmed by 0 bases and the J gene end by 1 base; junction bases not matched to a gene: 3. The CDR3 spans 18 residues. CDR3 DNA sequence: TGCGCCAGCAGCTTGGAGGGACTAGCGGGGGGCCGCACAGATACGCAGTATTTT. This gives the protein CASSLEGLAGGRTDTQYF.

The chain has TRBV5-1 and TRBJ1-5; TRBD1 aligns across 9 bases. The germline V gene encodes CDR1 SGHRS and CDR2 YFSETQ. V dropped 4 bases and J dropped 5; count of bases not matched to a gene: 7. This CDR3 has 15 amino acids. CDR3 DNA: TGCGCCAGCAGCCCGGGACAGGGTCAGGATCAGCCCCAGCATTTT. It codes for CASSPGQGQDQPQHF.

This chain connects TRBV11-1 to TRBJ1-1; D is possibly TRBD1 (6 bases). The V end was cut by 5 bases, the J end by 0 bases, with 7 bases between. This CDR3 contains 13 residues. Per germline, CDR1 SGHAT and CDR2 FQDESV (reference sequence). In DNA form, the CDR3 reads TGTGCCAGCAGCGGACAGCTGAACACTGAAGCTTTCTTT. This encodes CASSGQLNTEAFF. The variable domain in full, with the rest retrieved from reference TRBV11-1 and TRBJ1-1, is EAEVAQSPRYKITEKSQAVAFWCDPISGHATLYWYRQILGQGPELLVQFQDESVVDDSQLPKDRFSAERLKGVDSTLKIQPAELGDSAMYLCASSGQLNTEAFFGQGTRLTVV.

V usage is TRBV14 and J usage is TRBJ2-5; D perhaps matches TRBD1 (6 bases). Germline V lookup: CDR1 SGHDN, CDR2 FVKESK. The CDR3 spans 16 residues. Trimming removed 3 bases at V and 7 bases at J, with 21 bases between. CDR3 in amino acids: CASSHAGTLDFGTQYF. The CDR3 nucleotides read TGTGCCAGCAGCCATGCCGGGACACTCGATTTTGGGACCCAGTACTTC.